Sequencing of this T cell receptor (beta chain) was carried out in a study of blood T cell repertoires in COVID-19. Study-level background: The United States, Italy and Spain were the sources of the acute and convalescent COVID-19 samples. T cells, B-cell-depleted T cells, or PBMCs supplied cDNA or gDNA.

Authors' methods: How many nucleated cells were present was estimated from reference gene primer amplification. Some clones are missing from TCRdb's copy, which holds only in-frame ones; the method was immunoSEQ multiplex PCR. V and J calls and clone size are copied from that table; D and trimming were computed from the DNA. The profile shows 70,000 to 90,000 clones, approximately 81% of them singletons. Germline loops: CDR1 KGHDR, CDR2 SFDVKD. The CDR3 extends over 13 amino acids. Trimming shortened V by 8 bases and J by 1 base, and 10 bases separated the two germline ends. The sequence derives from a woman between 55 and 75 years old with acute or convalescent COVID-19. The gene calls are TRBV24-1 and TRBJ1-1; weak D call: TRBD1 (5 bases). Sequences were obtained from peripheral blood. In DNA form, the CDR3 reads TGTGCCACCATGGGGAGGGGGAACACTGAAGCTTTCTTT. Translated, it gives CATMGRGNTEAFF.